The source of this TCR beta chain is a study of T cells after yellow fever vaccination. Germline CDR1 and CDR2: MNHEY and SVGEGT. The CDR3 extends over 16 amino acids. With V trimmed by 6 bases and J by 5 bases, 8 bases remained unmatched. General observations from the study: Post-booster reappearance was seen for most primary-vaccination clones (96% CD4, 88% CD8).

This clonotype was counted only a few times. The target antigen is unknown. TCRdb passed the 5' RACE reads through MiXCR, listing each CDR3 protein once. There are fewer than 450,000 distinct CDR3 sequences in the sample; about 7.8% occur only once, and approximately 16% lies in the top ten. Sample: PBMCs, taken about 41 days after the first yellow fever vaccination. This chain connects TRBV6-2 or TRBV6-3 to TRBJ2-5, with TRBD2 matching 14 bases. This receptor was identified in a man aged 18-30 years who received the YFV17D yellow fever vaccine. The CDR3 protein is CASRRLAGGPRETQYF. CDR3 bases: TGTGCCAGCAGGAGACTAGCGGGGGGGCCGCGGGAGACCCAGTACTTC.